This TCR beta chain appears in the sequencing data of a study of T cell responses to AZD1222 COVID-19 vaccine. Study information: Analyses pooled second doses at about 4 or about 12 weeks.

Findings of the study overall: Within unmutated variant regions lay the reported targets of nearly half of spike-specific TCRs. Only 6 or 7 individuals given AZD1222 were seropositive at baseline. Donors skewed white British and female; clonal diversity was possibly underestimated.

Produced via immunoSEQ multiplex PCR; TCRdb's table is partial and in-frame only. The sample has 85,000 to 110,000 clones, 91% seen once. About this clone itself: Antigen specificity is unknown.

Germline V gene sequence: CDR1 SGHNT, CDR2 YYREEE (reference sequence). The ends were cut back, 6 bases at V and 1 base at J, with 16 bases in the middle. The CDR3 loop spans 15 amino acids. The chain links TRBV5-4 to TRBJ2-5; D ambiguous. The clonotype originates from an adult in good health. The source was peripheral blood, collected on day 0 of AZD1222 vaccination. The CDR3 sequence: CASTFGPTGQETQYF. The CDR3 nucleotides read TGTGCCAGCACCTTTGGGCCGACGGGCCAAGAGACCCAGTACTTC.